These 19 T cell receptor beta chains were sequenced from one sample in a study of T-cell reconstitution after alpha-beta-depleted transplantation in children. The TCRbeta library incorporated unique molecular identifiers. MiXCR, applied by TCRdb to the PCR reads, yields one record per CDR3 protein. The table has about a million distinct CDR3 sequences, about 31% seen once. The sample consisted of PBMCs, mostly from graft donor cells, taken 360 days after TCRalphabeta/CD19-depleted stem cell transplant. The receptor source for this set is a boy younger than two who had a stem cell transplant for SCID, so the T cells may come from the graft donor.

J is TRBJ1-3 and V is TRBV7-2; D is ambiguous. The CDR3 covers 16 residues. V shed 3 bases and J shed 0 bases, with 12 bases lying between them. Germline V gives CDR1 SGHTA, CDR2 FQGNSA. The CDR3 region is CASSLDAWASGNTIYF. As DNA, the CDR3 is TGTGCCAGCAGCTTGGACGCTTGGGCCTCTGGAAACACCATATATTTT.

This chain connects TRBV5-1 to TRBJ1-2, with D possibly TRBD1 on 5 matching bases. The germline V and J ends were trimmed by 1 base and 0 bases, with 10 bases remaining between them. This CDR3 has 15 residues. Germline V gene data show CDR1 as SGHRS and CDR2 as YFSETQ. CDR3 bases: TGCGCCAGCAGCTTGAGATCAGGGTCTAACTATGGCTACACCTTC. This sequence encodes CASSLRSGSNYGYTF.

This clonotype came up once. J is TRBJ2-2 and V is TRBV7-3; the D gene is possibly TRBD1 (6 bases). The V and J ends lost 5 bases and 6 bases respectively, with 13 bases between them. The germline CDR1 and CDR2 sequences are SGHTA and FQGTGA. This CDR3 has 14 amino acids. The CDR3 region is CASSPQGPAGELFF. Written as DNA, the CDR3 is TGTGCCAGCAGCCCACAGGGTCCCGCCGGGGAGCTGTTTTTT.

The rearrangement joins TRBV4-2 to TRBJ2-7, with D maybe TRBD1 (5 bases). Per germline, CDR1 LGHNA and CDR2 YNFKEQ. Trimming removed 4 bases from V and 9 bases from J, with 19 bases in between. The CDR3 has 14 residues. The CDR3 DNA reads TGTGCCAGCAGCCCTTTTGGGCCCCAGGGTGCGCAGTACTTC. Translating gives CASSPFGPQGAQYF.

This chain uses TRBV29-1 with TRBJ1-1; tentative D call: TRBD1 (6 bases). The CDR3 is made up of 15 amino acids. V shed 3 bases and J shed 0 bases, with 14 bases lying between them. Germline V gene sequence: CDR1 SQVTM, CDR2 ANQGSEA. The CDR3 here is CSVDVDRLLNTEAFF. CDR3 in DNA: TGCAGCGTTGACGTCGACAGGTTACTGAACACTGAAGCTTTCTTT.

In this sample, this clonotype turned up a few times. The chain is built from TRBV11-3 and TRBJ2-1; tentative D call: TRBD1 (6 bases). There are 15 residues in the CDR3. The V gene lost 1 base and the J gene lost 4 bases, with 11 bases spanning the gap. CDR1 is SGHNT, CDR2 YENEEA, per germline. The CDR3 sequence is CASSLGGTRYNEQFF. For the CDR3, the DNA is TGTGCCAGCAGCTTAGGGGGGACACGATACAATGAGCAGTTCTTC.

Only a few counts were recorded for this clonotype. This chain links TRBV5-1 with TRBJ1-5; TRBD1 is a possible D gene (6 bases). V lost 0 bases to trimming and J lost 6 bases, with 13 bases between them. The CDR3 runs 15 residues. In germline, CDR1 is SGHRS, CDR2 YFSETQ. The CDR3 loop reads CASSLAPGGGQPQHF. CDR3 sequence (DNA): TGCGCCAGCAGCTTGGCCCCCGGGGGCGGTCAGCCCCAGCATTTT.

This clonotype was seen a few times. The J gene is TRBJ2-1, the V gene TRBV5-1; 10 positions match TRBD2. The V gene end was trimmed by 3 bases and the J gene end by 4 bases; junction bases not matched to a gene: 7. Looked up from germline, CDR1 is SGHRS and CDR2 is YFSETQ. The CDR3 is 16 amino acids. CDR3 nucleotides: TGCGCCAGCAGCTATATAGCGGGGGGCCGGTACAATGAGCAGTTCTTC. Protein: CASSYIAGGRYNEQFF.

In DNA form, the CDR3 reads TGTGCCAGCAGCGTATCTCCTGGGACAGCCTACGAGCAGTACTTC. It codes for CASSVSPGTAYEQYF. The rearrangement links TRBV9 to TRBJ2-7, with TRBD1 identical over 7 bases. The length of the CDR3 is 15 residues. J was trimmed by 2 bases and V by 1 base; bases with no gene match: 6. The V gene's germline CDR1 is SGDLS and CDR2 YYNGEE.

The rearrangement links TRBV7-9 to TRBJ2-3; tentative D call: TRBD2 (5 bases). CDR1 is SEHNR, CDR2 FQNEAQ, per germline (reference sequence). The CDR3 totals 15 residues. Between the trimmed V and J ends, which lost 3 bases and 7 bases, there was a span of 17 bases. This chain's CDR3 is CASSFSILGSYTQYF. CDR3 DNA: TGTGCCAGCAGCTTTTCCATCTTAGGGAGTTATACGCAGTATTTT.

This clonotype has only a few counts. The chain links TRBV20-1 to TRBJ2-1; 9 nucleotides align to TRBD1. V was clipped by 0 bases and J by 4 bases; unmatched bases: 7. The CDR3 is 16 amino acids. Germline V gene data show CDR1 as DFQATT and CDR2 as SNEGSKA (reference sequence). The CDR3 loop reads CSARDRRTGDYNEQFF. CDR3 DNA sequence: TGCAGTGCTAGAGATCGAAGGACAGGGGATTACAATGAGCAGTTCTTC.

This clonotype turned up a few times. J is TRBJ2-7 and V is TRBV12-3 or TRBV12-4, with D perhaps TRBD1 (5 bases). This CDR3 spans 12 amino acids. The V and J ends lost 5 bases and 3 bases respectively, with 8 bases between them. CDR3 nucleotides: TGTGCCAGCAGTAACAGGAACTACGAGCAGTACTTC. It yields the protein CASSNRNYEQYF.

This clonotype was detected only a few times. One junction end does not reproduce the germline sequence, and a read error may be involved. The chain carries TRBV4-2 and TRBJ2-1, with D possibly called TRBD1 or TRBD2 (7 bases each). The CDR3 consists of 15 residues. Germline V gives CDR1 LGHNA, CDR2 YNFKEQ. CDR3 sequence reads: CASRQAQGGYNEQFF. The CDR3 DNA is TGTGCCAGCAGACAAGCCCAGGGGGGGTACAATGAGCAGTTCTTC.

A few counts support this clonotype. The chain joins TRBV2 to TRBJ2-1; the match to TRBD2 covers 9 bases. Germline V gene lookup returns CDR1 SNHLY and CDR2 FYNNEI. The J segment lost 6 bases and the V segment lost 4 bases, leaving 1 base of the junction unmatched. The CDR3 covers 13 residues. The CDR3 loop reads CASSGTSVNEQFF. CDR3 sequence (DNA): TGTGCCAGCAGTGGGACTAGCGTCAATGAGCAGTTCTTC.

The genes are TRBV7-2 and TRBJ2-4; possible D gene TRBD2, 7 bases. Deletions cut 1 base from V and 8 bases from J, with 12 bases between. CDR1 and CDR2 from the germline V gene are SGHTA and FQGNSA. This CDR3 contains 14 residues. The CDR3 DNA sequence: TGTGCCAGCAGCTTAGGGCTGGGGGGGCACATTCAGTACTTC. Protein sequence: CASSLGLGGHIQYF.

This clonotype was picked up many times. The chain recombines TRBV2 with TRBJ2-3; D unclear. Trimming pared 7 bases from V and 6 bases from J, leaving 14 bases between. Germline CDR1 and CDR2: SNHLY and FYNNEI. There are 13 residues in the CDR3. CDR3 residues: CASTLAPSDTQYF. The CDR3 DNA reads TGTGCCAGCACCCTTGCTCCCAGCGATACGCAGTATTTT.

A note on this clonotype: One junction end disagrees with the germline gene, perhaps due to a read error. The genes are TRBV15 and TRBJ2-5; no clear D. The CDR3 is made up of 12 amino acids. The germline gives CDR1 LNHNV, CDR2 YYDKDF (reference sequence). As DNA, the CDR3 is TGTGCCGCCAGCAGAGCAGGAGAGACCCAGTACTTC. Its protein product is CAASRAGETQYF.

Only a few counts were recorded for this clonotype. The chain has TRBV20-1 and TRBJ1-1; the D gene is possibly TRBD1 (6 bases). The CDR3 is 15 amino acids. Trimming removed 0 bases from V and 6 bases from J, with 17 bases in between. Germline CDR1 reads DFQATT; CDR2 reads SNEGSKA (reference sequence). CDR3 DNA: TGCAGTGCTAGAGATCCTAGAGGGGGTGGGGCTGAAGCTTTCTTT. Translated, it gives CSARDPRGGGAEAFF.

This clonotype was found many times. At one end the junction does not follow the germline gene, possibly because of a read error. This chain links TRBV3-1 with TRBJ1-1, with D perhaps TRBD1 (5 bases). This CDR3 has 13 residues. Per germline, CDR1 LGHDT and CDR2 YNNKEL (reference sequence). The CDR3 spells CASSQGAVTEAFF. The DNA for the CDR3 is TGCGCCAGCAGCCAAGGGGCAGTCACTGAAGCTTTCTTT.